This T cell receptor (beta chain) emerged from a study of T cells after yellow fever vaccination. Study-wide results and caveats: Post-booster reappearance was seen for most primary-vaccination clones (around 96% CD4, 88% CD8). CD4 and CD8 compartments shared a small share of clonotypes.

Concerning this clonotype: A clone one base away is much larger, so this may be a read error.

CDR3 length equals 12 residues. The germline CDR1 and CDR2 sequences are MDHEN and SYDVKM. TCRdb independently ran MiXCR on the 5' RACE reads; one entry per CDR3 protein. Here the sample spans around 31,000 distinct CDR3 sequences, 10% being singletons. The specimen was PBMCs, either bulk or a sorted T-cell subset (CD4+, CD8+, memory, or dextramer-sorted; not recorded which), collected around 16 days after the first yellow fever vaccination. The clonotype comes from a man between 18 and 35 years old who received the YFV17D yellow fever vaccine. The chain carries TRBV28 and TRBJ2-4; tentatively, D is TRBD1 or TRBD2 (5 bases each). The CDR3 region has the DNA TGTGCCAGCATGAGAGGGCAGGGCATTGAGTACTTC. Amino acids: CASMRGQGIEYF.